What follows is one T cell receptor (beta chain) and its context. Its cognate antigen has yet to be identified. Base qualities are missing; no much larger clone stands one base away. The CDR3 contains 14 residues, cysteine and phenylalanine counted. Only the CDR3 portion is preserved as DNA: 42 bases, with reading frame beginning at the first base. The CDR1 and CDR2 encoded by the germline V gene are SGHTA and FQGNSA. Unmatched junction bases come to 8, with V trimmed by 5 bases and J by 10 bases. This sample was taken from a study of shared clonotypes between healthy human individuals (dated by TCRdb to about 2020). For the study in its entirety: Three men and a couple of women, aged 18 to 49 years, made up the cohort. Leukapheresis yielded between about 0.8 and 8.9 billion PBMCs per donor. To estimate repertoire size and how much clonotypes are shared between individuals, the study performed deep sequencing of blood TCR repertoires from five healthy adults. To increase sequencing depth and limit assay-specific biases, different laboratories used diverse techniques to prepare libraries and sequence TCR repertoires. For each donor, CD4 naive and CD4 memory were each given three plates, CD8 naive was given two plates, and CD8 memory was given one plate.

Using the deep immunoSEQ assay, TCR CDR3 regions were amplified from genomic DNA by multiplex PCR. Extracted genomic DNA from each cell subset was distributed evenly across all wells of several immunoSEQ 96-well plates, and each plate was treated as a replicate. For sorted subsets, each replicate PCR was loaded with roughly 200 ng genomic DNA, equivalent to roughly 30,000 T cell genomes. Purified libraries were measured with a Qubit 3.0 fluorometer, size-checked on a Bioanalyzer 2100, and measured again with the KAPA Library Quantification kit. A separate single-read 150-cycle Illumina NextSeq 550 flow cell was used to sequence each immunoSEQ 96-well plate. The study's own analysis went as follows. Because the immunoSEQ output included only junctional sequences and no quality scores, the filtering could not be the same as the filtering used for full-length reads. To assign V/J genes and CDR3, sequences were annotated against IMGT germline references using PyIR, a Python wrapper for IgBLAST v1.9. Any read was removed if the V/J assignment was weak (E-value above 1e-6), the CDR3 was missing, or the read contained stop codons, out-of-frame junctions, or ambiguous translated residues. V3J clonotypes were defined as sequences sharing an identical inferred V gene, J gene, and CDR3 amino acid sequence. The percentage overlap between two repertoires was calculated by dividing the number of shared unique clonotypes by the size of the smaller repertoire. Repertoire richness was assessed with RTK rarefaction, the Chao1 estimator, and Recon v2.1 estimates of unobserved clonotypes. For all TCRbeta clonotypes obtained by the gDNA method from a few donors, generation probabilities were computed with OLGA. TCRdb carries this immuneACCESS record with in-frame sequences only. Its versions omit some clonotypes, under half of them owing to an unresolved V gene in the studies checked, with the rest unexplained. The V and J calls and clone size were taken over from that table, and D and trimming were inferred from the DNA. Here the sample has about 1 million clones; under 80% occur a single time. In total, the top ten clones hold less than 1.5% of the sample.

Healthy HIV-negative adults with no recently reported acute infections or vaccinations were included as donors. Every donor was a Caucasian adult living in Nashville, Tennessee, USA. Magnetic negative selection was used to enrich CD4+ T cells, after which naive cells were positively selected on CD45RA and the negative fraction became the memory subset. Blood was obtained by leukapheresis, after which PBMCs were separated by Ficoll-Histopaque density gradient centrifugation and cryopreserved in liquid nitrogen vapor phase. Analytical flow cytometry was used to check the purity and quantity of every magnetically sorted T cell population. Genomic DNA was isolated from each sorted fraction and quantified by UV absorbance on a Nanodrop 2000c. Broader findings and caveats from the paper: Pairwise subsampling indicated that sequencing depth was expected to affect the degree of clonotype sharing among donors. Higher generation probabilities were observed for clonotypes shared by all four sorted-subset donors than for non-shared clonotypes. The genetic and exposure-history diversity represented was limited by the small number of donors. Across a few donors, roughly 5% of naive CD4, roughly 3.5% of naive CD8, 2% to 2.5% of memory CD4, and around 0.4% of memory CD8 clonotypes were shared. Incomplete sequencing was indicated by rarefaction of sorted-subset datasets, despite the large sequencing depth. Sampling was restricted to blood, and TCR repertoires in tissues likely differ from the TCR repertoires found in blood. Larger estimated clonotype richness was generally found for naive subsets than for memory subsets.

The specimen sequenced was memory CD4+ T cells sorted from blood. The sample's cell subset or site label, decoded: CD45RA-negative fraction. The source is a man between 18 and 35 years old in good health. Recombination joined TRBV7-2 with TRBJ2-1; 10 central nucleotides agree with TRBD2. The nucleotide sequence is given as TGTGCCAGCAGCCTACGAAGCGGGAGGGCCGAGCAGTTCTTC. It specifies CASSLRSGRAEQFF.